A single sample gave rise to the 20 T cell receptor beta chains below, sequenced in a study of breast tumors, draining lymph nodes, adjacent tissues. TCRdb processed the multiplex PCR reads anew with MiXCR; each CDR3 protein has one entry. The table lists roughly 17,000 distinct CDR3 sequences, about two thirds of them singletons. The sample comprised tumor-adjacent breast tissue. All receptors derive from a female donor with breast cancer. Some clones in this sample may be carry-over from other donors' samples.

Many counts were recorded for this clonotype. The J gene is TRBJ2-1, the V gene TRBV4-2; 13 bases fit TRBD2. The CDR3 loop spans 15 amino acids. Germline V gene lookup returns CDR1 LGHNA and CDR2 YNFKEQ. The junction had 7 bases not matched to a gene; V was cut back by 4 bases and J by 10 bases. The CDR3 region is CASSRGLAGDREQFF. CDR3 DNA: TGTGCCAGCAGCCGAGGACTAGCGGGGGACAGAGAGCAGTTCTTC.

This CDR3 is CSAQGEGMNSPLHF. In DNA, the CDR3 is TGCAGTGCTCAAGGCGAGGGTATGAATTCACCCCTCCACTTT. The rearrangement uses TRBV20-1 and TRBJ1-6; D is unresolved. Germline V gene lookup returns CDR1 DFQATT and CDR2 SNEGSKA (reference sequence). The V end was cut by 5 bases, the J end by 7 bases, with 15 bases between. The CDR3 consists of 14 residues.

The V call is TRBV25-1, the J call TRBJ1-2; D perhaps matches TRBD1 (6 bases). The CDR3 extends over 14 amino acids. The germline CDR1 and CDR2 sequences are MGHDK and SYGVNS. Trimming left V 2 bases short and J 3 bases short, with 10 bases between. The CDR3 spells CASSEVGQHYGYTF. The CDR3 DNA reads TGTGCCAGCAGTGAAGTAGGACAGCACTATGGCTACACCTTC.

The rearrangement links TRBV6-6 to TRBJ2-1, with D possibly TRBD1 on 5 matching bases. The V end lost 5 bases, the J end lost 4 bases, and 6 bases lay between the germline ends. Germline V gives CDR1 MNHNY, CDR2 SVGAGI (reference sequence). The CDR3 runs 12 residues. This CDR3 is CASSRQYNEQFF. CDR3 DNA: TGTGCCAGCAGTCGACAGTACAATGAGCAGTTCTTC.

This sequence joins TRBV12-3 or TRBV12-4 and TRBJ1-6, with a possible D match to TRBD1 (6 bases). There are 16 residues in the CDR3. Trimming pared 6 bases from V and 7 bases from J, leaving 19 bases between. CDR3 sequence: CASSPGLRGTNSPLHF. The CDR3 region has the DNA TGTGCCAGCAGCCCGGGTCTCAGGGGTACCAATTCACCCCTCCACTTT.

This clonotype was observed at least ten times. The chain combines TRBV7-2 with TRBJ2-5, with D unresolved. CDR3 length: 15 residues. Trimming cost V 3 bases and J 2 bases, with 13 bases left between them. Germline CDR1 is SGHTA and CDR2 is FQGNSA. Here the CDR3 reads CASSLSSGRQETQYF. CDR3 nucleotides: TGTGCCAGCAGCTTGAGTTCTGGGCGGCAAGAGACCCAGTACTTC.

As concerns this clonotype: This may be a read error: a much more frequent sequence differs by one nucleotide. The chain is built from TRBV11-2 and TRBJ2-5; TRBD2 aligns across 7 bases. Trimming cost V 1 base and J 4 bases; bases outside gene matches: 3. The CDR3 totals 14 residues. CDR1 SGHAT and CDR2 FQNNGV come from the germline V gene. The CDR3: CASSLGTRAETQYF. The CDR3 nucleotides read TGTGCCAGCAGCTTAGGGACTAGAGCAGAGACCCAGTACTTC.

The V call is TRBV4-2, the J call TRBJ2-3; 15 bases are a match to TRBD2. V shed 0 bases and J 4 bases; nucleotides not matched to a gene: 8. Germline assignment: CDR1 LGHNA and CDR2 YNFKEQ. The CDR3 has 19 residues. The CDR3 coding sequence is TGTGCCAGCAGCCAAGAGCGGACTAGCGGGGGGGCCTACGCAGATACGCAGTATTTT. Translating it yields CASSQERTSGGAYADTQYF.

In DNA form, the CDR3 reads TGTGCCAGCAGAACTAGCGGGAGAACAGATACGCAGTATTTT. It yields the protein CASRTSGRTDTQYF. The chain recombines TRBV12-3 or TRBV12-4 with TRBJ2-3; 11 bases agree with TRBD2. V trimming: 6 bases; J trimming: 3 bases; junction bases outside the gene matches: 2. The CDR3 has 14 residues.

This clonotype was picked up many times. The CDR3 region is CASSADGYSNQPQHF. CDR3 nucleotide sequence: TGTGCCAGCAGTGCTGACGGTTATAGCAATCAGCCCCAGCATTTT. The V and J genes are TRBV2 and TRBJ1-5; no reliable D call. V was shortened by 4 bases and J by 0 bases, with 10 bases between the two germline ends. From germline, CDR1 is SNHLY and CDR2 FYNNEI. There are 15 residues in the CDR3.

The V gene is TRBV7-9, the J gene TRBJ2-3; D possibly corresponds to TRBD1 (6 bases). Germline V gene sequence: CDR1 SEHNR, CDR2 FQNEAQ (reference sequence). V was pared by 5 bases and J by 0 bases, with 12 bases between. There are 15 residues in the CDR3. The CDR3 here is CASSRSGQSTDTQYF. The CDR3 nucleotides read TGTGCCAGCAGCCGGAGCGGACAGAGCACAGATACGCAGTATTTT.

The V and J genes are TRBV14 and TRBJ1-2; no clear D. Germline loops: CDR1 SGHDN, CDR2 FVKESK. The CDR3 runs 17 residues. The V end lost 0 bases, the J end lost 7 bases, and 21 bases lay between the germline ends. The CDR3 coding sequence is TGTGCCAGCAGCCAAGAAAACCCTGAAAGGGTTACTTCTGGCTACACCTTC. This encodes CASSQENPERVTSGYTF.

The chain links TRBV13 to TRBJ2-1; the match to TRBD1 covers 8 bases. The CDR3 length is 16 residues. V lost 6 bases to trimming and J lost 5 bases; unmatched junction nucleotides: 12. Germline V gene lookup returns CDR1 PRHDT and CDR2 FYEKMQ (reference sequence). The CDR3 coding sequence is TGTGCCAGCAGTTCCCTGTCGGGACAGGCCGACAATGAGCAGTTCTTC. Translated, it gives CASSSLSGQADNEQFF. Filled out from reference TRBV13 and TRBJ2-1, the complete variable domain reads AAGVIQSPRHLIKEKRETATLKCYPIPRHDTVYWYQQGPGQDPQFLISFYEKMQSDKGSIPDRFSAQQFSDYHSELNMSSLELGDSALYFCASSSLSGQADNEQFFGPGTRLTVL.

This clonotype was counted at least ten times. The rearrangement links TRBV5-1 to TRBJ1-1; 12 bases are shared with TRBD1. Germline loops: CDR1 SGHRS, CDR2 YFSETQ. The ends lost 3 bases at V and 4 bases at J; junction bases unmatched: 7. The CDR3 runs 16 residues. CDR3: CASSSGTGGAGTEAFF. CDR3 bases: TGCGCCAGCAGCTCCGGGACAGGGGGCGCGGGCACTGAAGCTTTCTTT.

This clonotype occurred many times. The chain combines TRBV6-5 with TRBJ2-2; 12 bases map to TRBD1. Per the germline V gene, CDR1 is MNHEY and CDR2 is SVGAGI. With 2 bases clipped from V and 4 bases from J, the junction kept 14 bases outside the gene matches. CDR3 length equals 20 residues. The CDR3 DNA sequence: TGTGCCAGCAGTTACGGCCCCCCGGGACAGGGGGCCTGGAGCACCGGGGAGCTGTTTTTT. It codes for CASSYGPPGQGAWSTGELFF.

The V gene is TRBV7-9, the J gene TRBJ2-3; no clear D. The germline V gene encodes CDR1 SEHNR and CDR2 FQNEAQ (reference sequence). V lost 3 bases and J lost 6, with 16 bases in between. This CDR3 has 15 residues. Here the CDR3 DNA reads TGTGCCAGCAGCTTGAGTGTGAACCTATTGGATACGCAGTATTTT. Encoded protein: CASSLSVNLLDTQYF.

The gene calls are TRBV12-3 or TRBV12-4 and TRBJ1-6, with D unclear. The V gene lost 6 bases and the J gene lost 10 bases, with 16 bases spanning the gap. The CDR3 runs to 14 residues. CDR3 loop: CASSQDRFRSPLHF. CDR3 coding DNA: TGTGCCAGCAGCCAAGACCGCTTCAGGTCACCCCTCCACTTT.

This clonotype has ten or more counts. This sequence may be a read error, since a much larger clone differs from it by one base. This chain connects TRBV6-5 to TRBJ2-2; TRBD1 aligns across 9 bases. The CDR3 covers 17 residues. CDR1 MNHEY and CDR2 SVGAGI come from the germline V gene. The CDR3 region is CAGSYYRDRVSTGELFF. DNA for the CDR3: TGTGCCGGCAGTTACTACCGGGACAGGGTATCCACCGGGGAGCTGTTTTTT.

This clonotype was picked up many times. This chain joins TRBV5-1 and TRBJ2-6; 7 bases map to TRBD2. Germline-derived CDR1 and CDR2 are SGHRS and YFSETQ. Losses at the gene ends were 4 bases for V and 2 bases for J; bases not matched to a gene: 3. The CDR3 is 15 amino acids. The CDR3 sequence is CASSPAGAGANVLTF. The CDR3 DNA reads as TGCGCCAGCAGCCCGGCGGGGGCTGGGGCCAACGTCCTGACTTTC.

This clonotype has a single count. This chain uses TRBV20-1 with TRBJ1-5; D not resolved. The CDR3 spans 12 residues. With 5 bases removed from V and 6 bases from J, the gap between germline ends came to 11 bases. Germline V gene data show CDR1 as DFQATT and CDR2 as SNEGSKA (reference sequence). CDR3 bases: TGCAGTGCTCCCGAGGGTTCTCAGCCCCAGCATTTT. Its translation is CSAPEGSQPQHF.